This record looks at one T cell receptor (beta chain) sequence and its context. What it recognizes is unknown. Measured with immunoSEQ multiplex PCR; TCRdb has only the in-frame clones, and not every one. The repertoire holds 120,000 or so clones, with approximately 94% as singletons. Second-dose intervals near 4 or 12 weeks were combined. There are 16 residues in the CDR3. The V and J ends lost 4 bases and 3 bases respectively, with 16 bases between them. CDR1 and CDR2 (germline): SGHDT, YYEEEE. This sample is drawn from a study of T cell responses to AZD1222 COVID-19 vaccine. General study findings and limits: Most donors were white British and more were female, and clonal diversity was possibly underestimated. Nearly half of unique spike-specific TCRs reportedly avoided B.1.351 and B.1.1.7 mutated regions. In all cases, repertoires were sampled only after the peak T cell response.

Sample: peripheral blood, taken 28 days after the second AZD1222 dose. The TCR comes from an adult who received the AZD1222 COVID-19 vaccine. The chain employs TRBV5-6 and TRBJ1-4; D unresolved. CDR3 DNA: TGTGCCAGCAGCCTCACCTTGACCCCCTCTAATGAAAAACTGTTTTTT. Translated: CASSLTLTPSNEKLFF.